These T cell receptor beta chains were read from a single sample in a study of response to subunit inactivated influenza vaccine. From the RT-PCR reads, TCRdb called clonotypes with MiXCR, one entry per CDR3 protein. The sample holds hundreds of thousands of distinct CDR3 sequences, about an eighth seen once. Specimen: PBMCs from blood, collected on the day of vaccination. Receptor source: a man aged 50 to 60 who received an inactivated influenza vaccine. Both conserved end residues are part of each CDR3. A D gene is named only where the DNA matches it firmly. The size field is filled for only some rows; it gives once, few, many or a size class.

j_call clone_size v_call d_call cdr3_aa cdr3_nt
TRBJ2-2 - TRBV6-1 - CASSGTGSTGELFF TGTGCCAGCAGTGGAACAGGGTCCACCGGGGAGCTGTTTTTT
TRBJ2-3 - TRBV24-1 - CATTLGSTDTQYF TGTGCCACCACCTTGGGCTCCACAGATACGCAGTATTTT
TRBJ2-7 - TRBV27 TRBD1 CASSLSGTGRIGQYF TGTGCCAGCAGTTTATCCGGGACAGGGAGGATTGGGCAGTACTTC
TRBJ2-7 - TRBV30 TRBD2 CAWRTSETYEQYF TGTGCCTGGAGGACTAGCGAGACCTACGAGCAGTACTTC
TRBJ2-5 - TRBV7-2 - CASLSAGMETQYF TGTGCCAGTTTGTCGGCGGGGATGGAGACCCAGTACTTC
TRBJ2-3 few TRBV7-2 - CASSLARSVAQYF TGTGCCAGCAGCTTAGCGCGTAGCGTGGCGCAGTATTTT
TRBJ2-1 few TRBV5-1 - CASSLYRTGGGNEQFF TGCGCCAGCAGCTTGTATAGAACAGGGGGGGGCAATGAGCAGTTCTTC
TRBJ2-7 few TRBV6-1 TRBD1 CASRKGGTAESEQYF TGTGCCAGCAGAAAAGGGGGCACAGCAGAATCCGAGCAGTACTTC
TRBJ2-2 - TRBV5-6 TRBD2 CASSYRTSGTGRELFF TGTGCCAGCAGCTACCGGACTAGCGGGACGGGCCGGGAGCTGTTTTTT
TRBJ2-2 few TRBV20-1 TRBD2 CSARGSGRSTGELFF TGCAGTGCTAGAGGGAGCGGGAGGAGCACCGGGGAGCTGTTTTTT
TRBJ2-1 few TRBV6-2/TRBV6-3 - CASIANRGGEQFF TGTGCCAGCATAGCGAACCGGGGTGGGGAGCAGTTCTTC
TRBJ2-7 - TRBV28 - CASSSVSDEQYF TGTGCCAGCAGTTCTGTTAGCGACGAGCAGTACTTC
TRBJ1-1 - TRBV24-1 TRBD1 CATRATGGTEAFF TGTGCCACCAGAGCCACAGGGGGGACTGAAGCTTTCTTT
TRBJ2-2 few TRBV3-1 - CASGLPLGAGELFF TGTGCCAGCGGACTTCCCCTTGGGGCCGGGGAGCTGTTTTTT
TRBJ1-2 - TRBV9 TRBD1 CASDRTGGIYGYTF TGTGCCAGCGACAGGACAGGGGGTATTTATGGCTACACCTTC
TRBJ2-1 few TRBV27 TRBD2 CASSFSLAGDGYNEQFF TGTGCCAGCAGTTTCAGTCTAGCGGGAGATGGGTACAATGAGCAGTTCTTC
TRBJ2-7 few TRBV5-1 - CASSLVPEGEQYF TGCGCCAGCAGCTTGGTTCCGGAGGGCGAGCAGTACTTC
TRBJ2-3 few TRBV28 - CASSRRLGKSLATQYF TGTGCCAGCAGCCGACGTCTCGGGAAATCCCTGGCTACGCAGTATTTT
TRBJ2-2 - TRBV19 - CASSKQMNTGELFF TGTGCCAGTAGTAAACAGATGAACACCGGGGAGCTGTTTTTT
TRBJ1-3 few TRBV5-1 - CASSPQAQISGNTIYF TGCGCCAGCAGCCCACAGGCACAGATCTCTGGAAACACCATATATTTT
TRBJ2-7 - TRBV20-1 - CSASLGGGGRVEQYF TGCAGTGCTAGCCTTGGCGGGGGCGGCCGGGTTGAGCAGTACTTC
TRBJ2-1 many TRBV20-1 - CSASDSRSNNEQFF TGCAGTGCTAGTGACAGTCGGTCAAACAATGAGCAGTTCTTC
TRBJ2-7 - TRBV3-1 TRBD2 CASSQSFSGDRYEQYF TGTGCCAGCAGCCAATCTTTTAGCGGGGATCGATACGAGCAGTACTTC
TRBJ1-1 - TRBV7-2 - CASSLAPAWAEAFF TGTGCCAGCAGCTTAGCGCCGGCCTGGGCTGAAGCTTTCTTT
TRBJ2-2 - TRBV5-1 - CASSLDHRKGAGELFF TGCGCCAGCAGCTTGGACCACCGTAAAGGAGCCGGGGAGCTGTTTTTT
TRBJ2-1 few TRBV7-6 - CASSLREAGRSYNEQFF TGTGCCAGCAGCTTAAGGGAGGCCGGGAGATCCTACAATGAGCAGTTCTTC
TRBJ2-4 - TRBV7-2 - CASSIKAGAKNIQYF TGTGCCAGCAGCATAAAAGCAGGGGCCAAAAACATTCAGTACTTC
TRBJ2-7 few TRBV5-1 - CASRRGPLANYEQYF TGCGCCAGCAGAAGAGGTCCCCTCGCAAACTACGAGCAGTACTTC
TRBJ2-7 many TRBV10-2 - CASSVHGGAVYEQYF TGCGCCAGCAGTGTGCACGGGGGAGCGGTCTACGAGCAGTACTTC
TRBJ2-7 - TRBV7-8 - CASTPAVWSYEQYF TGTGCCAGCACACCTGCTGTCTGGTCCTACGAGCAGTACTTC
TRBJ2-2 few TRBV7-9 TRBD2 CASSPGLPELFF TGTGCCAGCAGCCCGGGACTACCGGAGCTGTTTTTT
TRBJ2-7 - TRBV6-1 TRBD2 CARIQKGGDSYEQYF TGTGCCAGGATCCAAAAGGGAGGGGACTCCTACGAGCAGTACTTC
TRBJ2-3 few TRBV7-6 - CASSFLSGEGRGTDTQYF TGTGCCAGCAGCTTTCTATCCGGAGAGGGGCGCGGCACAGATACGCAGTATTTT
TRBJ2-7 - TRBV3-1 - CASSQAWASSYEQYF TGTGCCAGCAGCCAAGCGTGGGCATCCTCCTACGAGCAGTACTTC
TRBJ2-7 few TRBV4-3 TRBD2 CASSQDLGRGSSYEQYF TGCGCCAGCAGCCAAGATCTGGGGCGGGGGTCCTCCTACGAGCAGTACTTC
TRBJ2-3 few TRBV12-3/TRBV12-4 - CASSDGTTDTQYF TGTGCCAGCAGTGACGGGACTACAGATACGCAGTATTTT
TRBJ2-7 - TRBV20-1 TRBD2 CSARVLAGYEQYF TGCAGTGCTAGAGTCTTAGCGGGATACGAGCAGTACTTC
TRBJ2-7 few TRBV18 - CASSPPRPTSEQYF TGTGCCAGCTCACCGCCCAGGCCGACAAGCGAGCAGTACTTC
TRBJ2-3 - TRBV12-3/TRBV12-4 TRBD2 CASSLQRGGNTQYF TGTGCCAGCAGTTTACAGCGGGGGGGTAATACGCAGTATTTT
TRBJ2-1 - TRBV5-6 TRBD2 CASSLLAATYNEQFF TGTGCCAGCAGCTTACTAGCGGCCACTTACAATGAGCAGTTCTTC
TRBJ2-7 few TRBV9 TRBD1 CASSVGPSGGEQYF TGTGCCAGCAGCGTCGGACCCTCAGGGGGCGAGCAGTACTTC
TRBJ2-7 many TRBV9 - CASSVSPRSYEQYF TGTGCCAGCAGCGTATCCCCACGATCCTACGAGCAGTACTTC
TRBJ2-6 many TRBV11-1 - CASSLDWNSGANVLTF TGTGCCAGCAGCTTAGACTGGAACTCTGGGGCCAACGTCCTGACTTTC
TRBJ2-5 - TRBV7-6 - CASSLMTSVGETQYF TGTGCCAGCAGCTTAATGACGTCAGTGGGAGAGACCCAGTACTTC
TRBJ2-3 few TRBV6-1 TRBD2 CATRRRGGLDTQYF TGTGCCACAAGGAGGCGGGGGGGCCTCGATACGCAGTATTTT
TRBJ1-5 - TRBV5-1 - CASSLSRAVSGNQPQHF TGCGCCAGCAGCTTGTCCAGGGCTGTGTCCGGCAATCAGCCCCAGCATTTT
TRBJ2-5 many TRBV5-1 TRBD1 CASSLWTGDETQYF TGCGCCAGCAGCTTGTGGACAGGGGACGAGACCCAGTACTTC
TRBJ1-6 few TRBV7-9 TRBD1 CASSAGDSYNSPLHF TGTGCCAGCAGCGCAGGGGACAGCTATAATTCACCCCTCCACTTT
TRBJ2-1 few TRBV6-2/TRBV6-3 TRBD1 CASSFSVGQGASEQFF TGTGCCAGCAGTTTTAGTGTTGGACAGGGGGCAAGCGAGCAGTTCTTC
TRBJ2-3 many TRBV28 - CASSLYAGADTQYF TGTGCCAGCAGTTTATACGCGGGGGCGGATACGCAGTATTTT
TRBJ2-1 many TRBV29-1 TRBD2 CSVDVAYSGGHNEQFF TGCAGCGTTGATGTGGCGTACAGCGGGGGACACAATGAGCAGTTCTTC
TRBJ2-7 many TRBV4-1 TRBD1 CASSLQGVPSSYEQYF TGCGCCAGCAGCTTACAGGGGGTTCCTAGCTCCTACGAGCAGTACTTC
TRBJ2-1 - TRBV10-3 TRBD1 CATRGQGDFNEQFF TGTGCCACCCGAGGACAGGGTGATTTCAATGAGCAGTTCTTC
TRBJ1-1 many TRBV12-3/TRBV12-4 - CASSRTKNTEAFF TGTGCCAGCAGTCGGACAAAGAACACTGAAGCTTTCTTT